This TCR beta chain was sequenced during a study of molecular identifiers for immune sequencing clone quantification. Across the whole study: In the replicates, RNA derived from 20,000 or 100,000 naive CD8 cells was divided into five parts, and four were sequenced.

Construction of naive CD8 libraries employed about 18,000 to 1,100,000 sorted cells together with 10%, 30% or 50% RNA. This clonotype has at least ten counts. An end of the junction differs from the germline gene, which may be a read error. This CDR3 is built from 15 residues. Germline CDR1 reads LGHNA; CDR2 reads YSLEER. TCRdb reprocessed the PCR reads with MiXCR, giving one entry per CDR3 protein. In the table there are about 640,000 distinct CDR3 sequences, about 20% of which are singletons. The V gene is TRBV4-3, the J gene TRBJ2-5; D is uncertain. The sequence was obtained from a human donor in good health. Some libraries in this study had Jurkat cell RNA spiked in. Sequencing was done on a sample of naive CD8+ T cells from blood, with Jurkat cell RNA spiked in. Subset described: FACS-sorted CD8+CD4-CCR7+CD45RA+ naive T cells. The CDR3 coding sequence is TGCGCCAGCAGACAAGGAGAAGGGATAGGAGAGACCCAGTACTTC. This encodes CASRQGEGIGETQYF.